The table lists the clone carrying this T cell receptor (beta chain) with many counts. The record originates from a study of identical twins. Unique molecular identifiers were present on cDNA, and template switching added a universal primer site. One entry per CDR3 protein, called by TCRdb with MiXCR from the 5' RACE reads. This repertoire shows around 550,000 distinct CDR3 sequences, 13% to 15% found once; its top ten account for around 0.48%. CDR1 is DFQATT and CDR2 is SNEGSKA in the germline V gene (reference sequence). V shed 1 base, J shed 8 bases, and the junction held 16 bases outside the gene matches. The CDR3 contains 19 residues. These data are also associated with another study on yellow fever vaccine responses in identical twins. That paper notes: Twins reportedly had a vaccine T cell response that seemed partly convergent, partly personalized.

The genes are TRBV20-1 and TRBJ1-6, with 11 positions matching TRBD1. Sequencing used CD4+ T cells sorted from blood. The TCR was taken from a woman aged 18-30 years in good health. DNA of the CDR3: TGCAGTGCTAGAGTTGGTCTATGGACAGGGGGCCTAACCCATTCACCCCTCCACTTT. Encoded protein: CSARVGLWTGGLTHSPLHF.